A selection of T cell receptor beta chains follows, all from one sample in a study of siplizumab effects on memory and regulatory T cells. Clones were read by immunoSEQ multiplex PCR, and TCRdb kept only the in-frame ones, dropping some. The sample holds 99,000 or so clones, about 94% seen once. The sample taken for sequencing was non-Treg CD4+ T cells sorted from blood. The receptors here all came from a human donor in good health. Both conserved end residues are part of each CDR3. Each record gives: CDR3 protein, CDR3 DNA, J gene, D gene, clone size, V gene. A D gene is named only where the DNA matches it firmly. Clone size is not always given. Where it is, it says once, few, many or a class for expanded clones.

cdr3_aa: CASSALGQGKGYTF
cdr3_nt: TGTGCCAGCAGTGCCCTTGGACAGGGTAAGGGCTACACCTTC
j_call: TRBJ1-2
d_call: TRBD1
clone_size: -
v_call: TRBV25-1

cdr3_aa: CASTISTGSGANVLTF
cdr3_nt: TGTGCCAGCACCATATCAACCGGGTCTGGGGCCAACGTCCTGACTTTC
j_call: TRBJ2-6
d_call: -
clone_size: once
v_call: TRBV9

cdr3_aa: CASSARAALASYNEQFF
cdr3_nt: TGTGCCAGCAGCGCGCGAGCCGCTCTAGCGTCTTACAATGAGCAGTTCTTC
j_call: TRBJ2-1
d_call: -
clone_size: -
v_call: TRBV6-4

cdr3_aa: CASSQDLASGAPQYF
cdr3_nt: TGCGCCAGCAGCCAAGATTTGGCTAGCGGGGCCCCCCAGTACTTC
j_call: TRBJ2-5
d_call: TRBD2
clone_size: -
v_call: TRBV4-1

cdr3_aa: CASSSSSAKGETQYF
cdr3_nt: TGTGCCAGCAGCTCCTCTAGCGCCAAGGGGGAGACCCAGTACTTC
j_call: TRBJ2-5
d_call: -
clone_size: -
v_call: TRBV7-3

cdr3_aa: CAWTDRDNQPQHF
cdr3_nt: TGTGCCTGGACGGACAGGGATAATCAGCCCCAGCATTTT
j_call: TRBJ1-5
d_call: TRBD1
clone_size: few
v_call: TRBV30

cdr3_aa: CASSLGALQGAGGTEAFF
cdr3_nt: TGTGCCAGCAGTTTAGGGGCATTACAGGGGGCCGGGGGAACTGAAGCTTTCTTT
j_call: TRBJ1-1
d_call: TRBD1
clone_size: -
v_call: TRBV28

cdr3_aa: CASSLGLQGRYGYTF
cdr3_nt: TGTGCCAGCAGTTTAGGGCTACAGGGAAGGTATGGCTACACCTTC
j_call: TRBJ1-2
d_call: -
clone_size: -
v_call: TRBV27

cdr3_aa: CASSLLVELGVRGYTF
cdr3_nt: TGTGCCAGCAGTTTGTTGGTTGAGTTGGGGGTTCGTGGCTACACCTTC
j_call: TRBJ1-2
d_call: -
clone_size: -
v_call: TRBV28

cdr3_aa: CASRSTGQGTEAFF
cdr3_nt: TGTGCCAGCAGGTCTACAGGGCAAGGGACTGAAGCTTTCTTT
j_call: TRBJ1-1
d_call: -
clone_size: -
v_call: TRBV7-3

cdr3_aa: CASSPGDPYEQYF
cdr3_nt: TGTGCCAGCAGCCCTGGGGACCCCTACGAGCAGTACTTC
j_call: TRBJ2-7
d_call: -
clone_size: -
v_call: TRBV11-2

cdr3_aa: CASSSRDTGNTEAFF
cdr3_nt: TGTGCCAGCAGTTCCCGCGATACGGGGAACACTGAAGCTTTCTTT
j_call: TRBJ1-1
d_call: -
clone_size: -
v_call: TRBV6-6

cdr3_aa: CASSYQTGDETQYF
cdr3_nt: TGTGCCAGTAGTTACCAAACGGGGGATGAGACCCAGTACTTC
j_call: TRBJ2-5
d_call: -
clone_size: -
v_call: TRBV19

cdr3_aa: CASSGTSGRINEQFF
cdr3_nt: TGTGCCAGCAGTGGGACTAGCGGGAGGATAAATGAGCAGTTCTTC
j_call: TRBJ2-1
d_call: TRBD2
clone_size: -
v_call: TRBV6-6

cdr3_aa: CASSWRGGGTGELFF
cdr3_nt: TGTGCCAGCAGTTGGCGTGGCGGTGGAACCGGGGAGCTGTTTTTT
j_call: TRBJ2-2
d_call: -
clone_size: -
v_call: TRBV28

cdr3_aa: CAWTSPRGRAGNTIYF
cdr3_nt: TGTGCCTGGACCTCCCCCCGGGGCAGAGCTGGAAACACCATATATTTT
j_call: TRBJ1-3
d_call: -
clone_size: -
v_call: TRBV30

cdr3_aa: CASSMEGLDYGYTF
cdr3_nt: TGTGCCAGTAGTATGGAGGGTCTCGACTATGGCTACACCTTC
j_call: TRBJ1-2
d_call: -
clone_size: -
v_call: TRBV19

cdr3_aa: CASTLGAPPSSYNEQFF
cdr3_nt: TGTGCCAGTACCCTGGGGGCTCCTCCGAGCTCCTACAATGAGCAGTTCTTC
j_call: TRBJ2-1
d_call: -
clone_size: -
v_call: TRBV19

cdr3_aa: CARSDRSAGGEETQYF
cdr3_nt: TGTGCCAGAAGCGACCGGTCAGCGGGAGGAGAAGAGACCCAGTACTTC
j_call: TRBJ2-5
d_call: TRBD2
clone_size: -
v_call: TRBV5-3

cdr3_aa: CSADIPDTQYF
cdr3_nt: TGCAGTGCTGATATTCCAGATACGCAGTATTTT
j_call: TRBJ2-3
d_call: -
clone_size: -
v_call: TRBV20-1

cdr3_aa: CASTTIAGGGYEQYF
cdr3_nt: TGTGCCAGCACCACGATAGCGGGAGGAGGATACGAGCAGTACTTC
j_call: TRBJ2-7
d_call: TRBD2
clone_size: -
v_call: TRBV28

cdr3_aa: CASSVTAVAGNTIYF
cdr3_nt: TGTGCCAGCAGTGTGACAGCGGTGGCTGGAAACACCATATATTTT
j_call: TRBJ1-3
d_call: -
clone_size: -
v_call: TRBV28

cdr3_aa: CATSFFAANTGELFF
cdr3_nt: TGTGCCACCTCCTTTTTTGCAGCTAACACCGGGGAGCTGTTTTTT
j_call: TRBJ2-2
d_call: -
clone_size: -
v_call: TRBV18

cdr3_aa: CAWSVPGRLRGEQYF
cdr3_nt: TGTGCCTGGAGTGTACCGGGCAGGCTGAGGGGGGAGCAGTACTTC
j_call: TRBJ2-7
d_call: -
clone_size: -
v_call: TRBV30

cdr3_aa: CASSFQGPDTQYF
cdr3_nt: TGTGCCAGCAGCTTTCAGGGCCCAGATACGCAGTATTTT
j_call: TRBJ2-3
d_call: -
clone_size: -
v_call: TRBV5-4

cdr3_aa: CASSEPGLAGGTQYF
cdr3_nt: TGTGCCAGCAGTGAACCGGGACTAGCGGGGGGGACGCAGTATTTT
j_call: TRBJ2-3
d_call: TRBD2
clone_size: -
v_call: TRBV25-1

cdr3_aa: CASSIGYEQYF
cdr3_nt: TGTGCCAGTAGTATCGGCTACGAGCAGTACTTC
j_call: TRBJ2-7
d_call: -
clone_size: -
v_call: TRBV19

cdr3_aa: CASSRQTRNTEAFF
cdr3_nt: TGCGCCAGCAGCCGACAGACTCGGAACACTGAAGCTTTCTTT
j_call: TRBJ1-1
d_call: -
clone_size: -
v_call: TRBV5-1

cdr3_aa: CARSPGLDTDTQYF
cdr3_nt: TGTGCCCGAAGCCCGGGACTAGATACAGATACGCAGTATTTT
j_call: TRBJ2-3
d_call: TRBD2
clone_size: -
v_call: TRBV30

cdr3_aa: CASSRDRGRISTEAFF
cdr3_nt: TGTGCCAGCAGCCGGGACAGGGGGCGCATCAGCACTGAAGCTTTCTTT
j_call: TRBJ1-1
d_call: TRBD1
clone_size: -
v_call: TRBV5-4

cdr3_aa: CASRGAGDQPQHF
cdr3_nt: TGTGCCAGCAGAGGGGCGGGGGATCAGCCCCAGCATTTT
j_call: TRBJ1-5
d_call: -
clone_size: -
v_call: TRBV28

cdr3_aa: CASSSKIAGGPSYEQYF
cdr3_nt: TGTGCCAGCAGTTCCAAGATAGCGGGAGGGCCAAGCTACGAGCAGTACTTC
j_call: TRBJ2-7
d_call: TRBD2
clone_size: -
v_call: TRBV27

cdr3_aa: CASSRIDRGRDSYEQYF
cdr3_nt: TGTGCCAGCAGCCGAATCGACCGGGGGCGGGACTCCTACGAGCAGTACTTC
j_call: TRBJ2-7
d_call: -
clone_size: -
v_call: TRBV5-4

cdr3_aa: CASSSQGDEQFF
cdr3_nt: TGCGCCAGCAGCTCACAGGGGGATGAGCAGTTCTTC
j_call: TRBJ2-1
d_call: TRBD1
clone_size: -
v_call: TRBV5-1

cdr3_aa: CAWSVFLTWGYFF
cdr3_nt: TGTGCCTGGAGTGTATTCCTCACGTGGGGTTACTTCTTC
j_call: TRBJ2-1
d_call: -
clone_size: once
v_call: TRBV30

cdr3_aa: CASSYLGRSSEAFF
cdr3_nt: TGTGCCAGCAGTTACTTGGGACGGTCTTCTGAAGCTTTCTTT
j_call: TRBJ1-1
d_call: -
clone_size: -
v_call: TRBV6-5

cdr3_aa: CASSPRPGEQYF
cdr3_nt: TGTGCCAGCTCACCCCGGCCGGGGGAGCAGTACTTC
j_call: TRBJ2-7
d_call: -
clone_size: -
v_call: TRBV18

cdr3_aa: CASSPRTGGTAKNIQYF
cdr3_nt: TGTGCCAGTAGTCCTCGAACAGGGGGCACGGCCAAAAACATTCAGTACTTC
j_call: TRBJ2-4
d_call: TRBD1
clone_size: -
v_call: TRBV19

cdr3_aa: CASSLAPGTNTGELFF
cdr3_nt: TGTGCCAGCAGCTTAGCCCCAGGGACGAACACCGGGGAGCTGTTTTTT
j_call: TRBJ2-2
d_call: -
clone_size: -
v_call: TRBV11-2

cdr3_aa: CASSVSSVRYTDTQYF
cdr3_nt: TGTGCCAGCAGCGTTTCTTCGGTCCGATACACAGATACGCAGTATTTT
j_call: TRBJ2-3
d_call: -
clone_size: -
v_call: TRBV9

cdr3_aa: CASGLGTGGTYGYTF
cdr3_nt: TGTGCTAGTGGTTTGGGGACAGGGGGAACCTATGGCTACACCTTC
j_call: TRBJ1-2
d_call: TRBD1
clone_size: -
v_call: TRBV12-5

cdr3_aa: CASSAGYRGTDTQYF
cdr3_nt: TGTGCCAGCAGCGCAGGGTACAGGGGGACAGATACGCAGTATTTT
j_call: TRBJ2-3
d_call: TRBD1
clone_size: -
v_call: TRBV5-8

cdr3_aa: CASRGLAGVRSNEQFF
cdr3_nt: TGTGCCAGCAGGGGACTAGCGGGAGTTCGGTCCAATGAGCAGTTCTTC
j_call: TRBJ2-1
d_call: TRBD2
clone_size: -
v_call: TRBV27

cdr3_aa: CASSPTAAPNQPQHF
cdr3_nt: TGTGCCAGCAGCCCCACCGCGGCACCGAATCAGCCCCAGCATTTT
j_call: TRBJ1-5
d_call: -
clone_size: -
v_call: TRBV7-8

cdr3_aa: CASSLRGGGPQHF
cdr3_nt: TGTGCCAGCAGCTTAAGAGGGGGAGGTCCCCAGCATTTT
j_call: TRBJ1-5
d_call: -
clone_size: -
v_call: TRBV7-3

cdr3_aa: CASSSSMSGRFYEQFF
cdr3_nt: TGTGCCAGCAGCTCCTCCATGAGCGGTCGGTTCTATGAGCAGTTCTTC
j_call: TRBJ2-1
d_call: -
clone_size: -
v_call: TRBV7-8

cdr3_aa: CASSLETGVPNQPQHF
cdr3_nt: TGTGCCAGCAGCTTAGAAACAGGGGTCCCAAATCAGCCCCAGCATTTT
j_call: TRBJ1-5
d_call: TRBD1
clone_size: -
v_call: TRBV11-2

cdr3_aa: CASIPGNGRNEQFF
cdr3_nt: TGTGCCAGTATTCCGGGGAACGGGAGGAATGAGCAGTTCTTC
j_call: TRBJ2-1
d_call: TRBD2
clone_size: -
v_call: TRBV19

cdr3_aa: CASSYPGPGTDNYGYTF
cdr3_nt: TGTGCCAGCAGTTACCCCGGACCCGGGACAGACAACTATGGCTACACCTTC
j_call: TRBJ1-2
d_call: TRBD1
clone_size: -
v_call: TRBV6-4

cdr3_aa: CASSLESMVNTEAFF
cdr3_nt: TGTGCCAGCAGCTTAGAATCCATGGTGAACACTGAAGCTTTCTTT
j_call: TRBJ1-1
d_call: -
clone_size: -
v_call: TRBV7-8

cdr3_aa: CASSFQGAGNTIYF
cdr3_nt: TGTGCCAGCAGTTTTCAGGGAGCCGGAAACACCATATATTTT
j_call: TRBJ1-3
d_call: -
clone_size: -
v_call: TRBV28

cdr3_aa: CASSWDREGYNEQFF
cdr3_nt: TGTGCCAGCAGCTGGGATCGGGAGGGCTACAATGAGCAGTTCTTC
j_call: TRBJ2-1
d_call: TRBD2
clone_size: -
v_call: TRBV7-8

cdr3_aa: CASSNPLKLTMGQSYEQYF
cdr3_nt: TGTGCCAGTTCGAATCCTCTTAAGCTTACAATGGGACAGTCCTACGAGCAGTACTTC
j_call: TRBJ2-7
d_call: TRBD1
clone_size: -
v_call: TRBV5-4

cdr3_aa: CASSEYQPQHF
cdr3_nt: TGTGCCAGCAGTGAGTATCAGCCCCAGCATTTT
j_call: TRBJ1-5
d_call: -
clone_size: -
v_call: TRBV6-5

cdr3_aa: CASRAEEAPYGYTF
cdr3_nt: TGCGCCAGCAGGGCGGAGGAGGCACCCTATGGCTACACCTTC
j_call: TRBJ1-2
d_call: -
clone_size: -
v_call: TRBV5-1

cdr3_aa: CASSTSGRGYEQYF
cdr3_nt: TGTGCCAGCAGCACTAGCGGGAGGGGTTACGAGCAGTACTTC
j_call: TRBJ2-7
d_call: TRBD2
clone_size: -
v_call: TRBV9

cdr3_aa: CASTTSGSWETQYF
cdr3_nt: TGCGCCAGCACGACTAGCGGGAGCTGGGAGACCCAGTACTTC
j_call: TRBJ2-5
d_call: TRBD2
clone_size: -
v_call: TRBV5-1

cdr3_aa: CASSRIRNTEAFF
cdr3_nt: TGTGCCAGCTCACGTATCCGGAACACTGAAGCTTTCTTT
j_call: TRBJ1-1
d_call: -
clone_size: -
v_call: TRBV18